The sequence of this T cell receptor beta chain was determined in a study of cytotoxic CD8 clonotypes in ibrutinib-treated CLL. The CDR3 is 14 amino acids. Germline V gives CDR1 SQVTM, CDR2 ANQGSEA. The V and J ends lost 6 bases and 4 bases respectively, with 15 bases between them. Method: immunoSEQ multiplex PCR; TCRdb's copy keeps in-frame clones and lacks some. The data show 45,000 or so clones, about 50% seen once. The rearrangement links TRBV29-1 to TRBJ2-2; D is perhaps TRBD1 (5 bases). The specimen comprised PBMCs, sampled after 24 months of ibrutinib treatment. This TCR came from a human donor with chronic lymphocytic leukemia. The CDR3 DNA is TGCAGCGTGGCCGTAGGGGCCACCACCGGGGAGCTGTTTTTT. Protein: CSVAVGATTGELFF.